This entry is about one T cell receptor beta chain. Its antigen is currently unknown. Other DNA variants within this sample encode the same CDR3. With 60 Vbeta and 13 Jbeta primers, the PCR was carried out. The assay was immunoSEQ multiplex PCR, and TCRdb's table has in-frame clones only and misses some. Of 65,000 to 95,000 clones in the sample, around 77% are singletons; the top ten hold over 3%. The sample belongs to a study of cytomegalovirus exposure and HLA in healthy donors. General observations from the study: Near-uniform donor sequencing depth was presumed by presence/absence analyses. The authors excluded some V segments, including TRBV6-2 and TRBV6-3, as indistinguishable. In an earlier analysis, productive rearrangement rates for most beta V segments clustered near 90% or 30%.

Per germline, CDR1 MDHEN and CDR2 SYDVKM. This CDR3 comprises 19 residues. After removal of 3 bases from V and 0 bases from J, the junction contained 11 bases not matched to a gene. The J gene is TRBJ1-5, the V gene TRBV28; 10 nucleotides match TRBD1. Sequenced material: PBMCs. The clonotype comes from a man aged 45-60 years in good health and CMV-seronegative. This chain's CDR3 is CASSFYTGQGEGSNQPQHF. The CDR3, as DNA: TGTGCCAGCAGTTTCTACACCGGACAGGGGGAAGGTAGCAATCAGCCCCAGCATTTT.